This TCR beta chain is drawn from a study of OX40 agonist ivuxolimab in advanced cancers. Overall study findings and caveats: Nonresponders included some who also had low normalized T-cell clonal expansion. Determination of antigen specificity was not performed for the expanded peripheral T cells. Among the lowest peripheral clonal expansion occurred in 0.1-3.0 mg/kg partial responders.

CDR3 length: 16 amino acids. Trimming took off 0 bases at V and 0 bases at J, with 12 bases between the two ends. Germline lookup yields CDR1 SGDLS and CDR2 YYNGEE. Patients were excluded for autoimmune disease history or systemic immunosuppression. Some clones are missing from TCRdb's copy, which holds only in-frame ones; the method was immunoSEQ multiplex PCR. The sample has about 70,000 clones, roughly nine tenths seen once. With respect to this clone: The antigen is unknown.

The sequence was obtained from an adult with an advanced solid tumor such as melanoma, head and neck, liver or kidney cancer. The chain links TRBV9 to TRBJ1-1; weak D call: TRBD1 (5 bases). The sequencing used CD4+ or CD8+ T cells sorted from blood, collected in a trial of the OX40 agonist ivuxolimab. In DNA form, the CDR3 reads TGTGCCAGCAGCGTAGAGGTGGACACGATGAACACTGAAGCTTTCTTT. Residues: CASSVEVDTMNTEAFF.